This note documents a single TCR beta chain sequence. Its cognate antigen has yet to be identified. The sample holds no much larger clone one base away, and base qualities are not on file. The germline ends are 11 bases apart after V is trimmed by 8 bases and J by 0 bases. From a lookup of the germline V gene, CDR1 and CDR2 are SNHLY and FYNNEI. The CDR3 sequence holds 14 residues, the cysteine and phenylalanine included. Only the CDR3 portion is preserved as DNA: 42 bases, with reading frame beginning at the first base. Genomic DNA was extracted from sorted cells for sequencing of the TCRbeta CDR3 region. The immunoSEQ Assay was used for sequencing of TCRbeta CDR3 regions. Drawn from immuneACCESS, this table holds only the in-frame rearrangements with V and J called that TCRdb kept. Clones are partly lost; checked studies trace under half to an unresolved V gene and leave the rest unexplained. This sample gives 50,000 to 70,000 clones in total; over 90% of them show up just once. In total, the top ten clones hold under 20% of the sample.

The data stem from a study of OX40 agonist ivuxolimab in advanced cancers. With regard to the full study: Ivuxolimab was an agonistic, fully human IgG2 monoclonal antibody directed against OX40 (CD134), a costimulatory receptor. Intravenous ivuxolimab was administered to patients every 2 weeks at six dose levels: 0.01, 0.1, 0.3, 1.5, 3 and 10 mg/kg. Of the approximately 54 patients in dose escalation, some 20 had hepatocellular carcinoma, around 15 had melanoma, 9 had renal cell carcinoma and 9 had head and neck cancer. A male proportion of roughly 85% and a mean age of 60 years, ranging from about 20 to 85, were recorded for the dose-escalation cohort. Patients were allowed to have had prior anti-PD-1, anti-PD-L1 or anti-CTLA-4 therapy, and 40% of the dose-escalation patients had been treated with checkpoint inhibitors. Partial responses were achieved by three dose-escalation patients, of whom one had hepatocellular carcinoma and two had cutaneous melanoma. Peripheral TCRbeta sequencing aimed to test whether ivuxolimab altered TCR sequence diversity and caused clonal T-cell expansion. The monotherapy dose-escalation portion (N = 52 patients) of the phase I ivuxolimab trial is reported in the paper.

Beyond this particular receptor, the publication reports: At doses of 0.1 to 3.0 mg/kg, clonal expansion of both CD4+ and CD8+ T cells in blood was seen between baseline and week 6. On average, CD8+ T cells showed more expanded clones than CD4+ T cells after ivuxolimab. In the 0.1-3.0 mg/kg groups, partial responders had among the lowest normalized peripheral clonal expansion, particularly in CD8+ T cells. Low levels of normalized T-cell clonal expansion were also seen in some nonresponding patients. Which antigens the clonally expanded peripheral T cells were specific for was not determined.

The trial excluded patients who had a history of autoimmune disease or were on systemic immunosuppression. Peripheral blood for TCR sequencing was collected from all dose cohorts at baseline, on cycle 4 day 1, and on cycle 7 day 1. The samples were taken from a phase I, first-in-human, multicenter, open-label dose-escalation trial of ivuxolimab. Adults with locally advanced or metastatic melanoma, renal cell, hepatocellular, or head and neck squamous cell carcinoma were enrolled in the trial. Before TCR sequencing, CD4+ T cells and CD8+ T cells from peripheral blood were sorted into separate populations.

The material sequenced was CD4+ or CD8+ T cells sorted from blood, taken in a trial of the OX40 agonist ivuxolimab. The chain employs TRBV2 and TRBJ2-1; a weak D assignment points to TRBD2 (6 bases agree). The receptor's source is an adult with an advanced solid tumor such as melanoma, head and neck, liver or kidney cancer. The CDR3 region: CASYRLDSYNEQFF. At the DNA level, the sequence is TGTGCCAGCTATAGACTAGACTCCTACAATGAGCAGTTCTTC.